The rows below give T cell receptor beta chains drawn from one sample of a study of blood T cell repertoires in COVID-19. TCRdb's copy holds only in-frame clones and misses some; the assay was immunoSEQ multiplex PCR. The table has approximately 28,000 clones, around 87% seen once; the top ten hold approximately 6.2%. Material: peripheral blood. These receptors originate from a human donor in a cohort sampled during active COVID-19. Both conserved end residues are part of each CDR3. D genes are given only for firm matches. Clone size appears in some rows only: once, few, many, or a class for an expanded clone.

j_call: TRBJ2-7
cdr3_length: 12
clone_size: NA
d_call: NA
v_call: TRBV6-1
cdr3_nt: TGTGCCAGCAGTGACAGATACTACGAGCAGTACTTC
cdr3_aa: CASSDRYYEQYF

j_call: TRBJ2-4
cdr3_length: 17
clone_size: NA
d_call: TRBD2
v_call: TRBV6-6
cdr3_nt: TGTGCCAGCAGCCGAGCGGCAGGGACTATAGCCAAAAACATTCAGTACTTC
cdr3_aa: CASSRAAGTIAKNIQYF

j_call: TRBJ2-2
cdr3_length: 15
clone_size: once
d_call: TRBD1
v_call: TRBV6-1
cdr3_nt: TGTGCCAGCAGTGAAAGGACAGGTCGCACCGGGGAGCTGTTTTTT
cdr3_aa: CASSERTGRTGELFF

j_call: TRBJ2-3
cdr3_length: 17
clone_size: NA
d_call: NA
v_call: TRBV10-1
cdr3_nt: TGCGCCAGCAGTGAGTCGACGGGACACCAAAACACAGATACGCAGTATTTT
cdr3_aa: CASSESTGHQNTDTQYF

j_call: TRBJ2-1
cdr3_length: 15
clone_size: few
d_call: NA
v_call: TRBV7-3
cdr3_nt: TGTGCCAGCAGCATGGACACGAGCTCCTACAATGAGCAGTTCTTC
cdr3_aa: CASSMDTSSYNEQFF

j_call: TRBJ1-4
cdr3_length: 15
clone_size: NA
d_call: TRBD1
v_call: TRBV11-2
cdr3_nt: TGTGCCAGCAGCACCTACAGGGGGCAGACTGAAAAACTGTTTTTT
cdr3_aa: CASSTYRGQTEKLFF

j_call: TRBJ2-7
cdr3_length: 14
clone_size: NA
d_call: TRBD1
v_call: TRBV11-2
cdr3_nt: TGTGCCAGCAGCATACGGACAGGCGGCTCCGAGCAGTACTTC
cdr3_aa: CASSIRTGGSEQYF

j_call: TRBJ2-1
cdr3_length: 17
clone_size: NA
d_call: NA
v_call: TRBV7-6
cdr3_nt: TGTGCCAGCAGCCTGGGGAGCGGCGGGGGCTTGAACAATGAGCAGTTCTTC
cdr3_aa: CASSLGSGGGLNNEQFF

j_call: TRBJ1-6
cdr3_length: 16
clone_size: NA
d_call: NA
v_call: TRBV27
cdr3_nt: TGTGCCAGCAGTACCGTCGGGCAGGGCCGAAATTCACCCCTCCACTTT
cdr3_aa: CASSTVGQGRNSPLHF

j_call: TRBJ2-4
cdr3_length: 13
clone_size: few
d_call: TRBD1
v_call: TRBV7-9
cdr3_nt: TGTGCCACCTACCGGGACAGGGAAAACATTCAGTACTTC
cdr3_aa: CATYRDRENIQYF

j_call: TRBJ1-6
cdr3_length: 16
clone_size: NA
d_call: NA
v_call: TRBV5-4
cdr3_nt: TGTGCCAGCAGCTTGGGGGGAGGGGCAGGGGACACTCCCCTCCACTTT
cdr3_aa: CASSLGGGAGDTPLHF

j_call: TRBJ1-5
cdr3_length: 16
clone_size: NA
d_call: NA
v_call: TRBV19
cdr3_nt: TGTGCCAGTAGTTCGGGTTGGGGGGGCGAAGGTCAGCCCCAGCATTTT
cdr3_aa: CASSSGWGGEGQPQHF

j_call: TRBJ2-5
cdr3_length: 15
clone_size: once
d_call: TRBD1
v_call: TRBV30
cdr3_nt: TGTGCCTCCCAATCAACCGGGACAGGGCCAGAGACCCAGTACTTC
cdr3_aa: CASQSTGTGPETQYF

j_call: TRBJ2-3
cdr3_length: 20
clone_size: once
d_call: TRBD2
v_call: TRBV6-4
cdr3_nt: TGTGCCAGCAGTGACTCGATGGGCGGTAAGCGGGGGCCGCAAACAGATACGCAGTATTTT
cdr3_aa: CASSDSMGGKRGPQTDTQYF

j_call: TRBJ2-7
cdr3_length: 14
clone_size: NA
d_call: TRBD1
v_call: TRBV10-3
cdr3_nt: TGTGCCATCAGAAGGGAAGGGGGCACGTACGAGCAGTACTTC
cdr3_aa: CAIRREGGTYEQYF

j_call: TRBJ2-7
cdr3_length: 16
clone_size: NA
d_call: NA
v_call: TRBV7-6
cdr3_nt: TGTGCCAGCAGCCTCGACCGGGTCAGGGGGACTGACGAGCAGTACTTC
cdr3_aa: CASSLDRVRGTDEQYF

j_call: TRBJ1-1
cdr3_length: 14
clone_size: NA
d_call: TRBD1
v_call: TRBV14
cdr3_nt: TGTGCCAGCAGCCAAGATTGGGACAGGGCTGAAGCTTTCTTT
cdr3_aa: CASSQDWDRAEAFF

j_call: TRBJ1-1
cdr3_length: 14
clone_size: NA
d_call: TRBD1
v_call: TRBV6-2/TRBV6-3
cdr3_nt: TGTGCCAGCAGCCGCGACAGGGTGAACACTGAAGCTTTCTTT
cdr3_aa: CASSRDRVNTEAFF

j_call: TRBJ2-5
cdr3_length: 15
clone_size: NA
d_call: TRBD1
v_call: TRBV18
cdr3_nt: TGTGCCAGCTCACCTGCCCGGACAGGGGCAAAGACCCAGTACTTC
cdr3_aa: CASSPARTGAKTQYF

j_call: TRBJ2-1
cdr3_length: 13
clone_size: NA
d_call: NA
v_call: TRBV3-1/TRBV3-2
cdr3_nt: TGTGCCAGCAGCCAAGATTGCAAGCGGGAGCAGTTCTTC
cdr3_aa: CASSQDCKREQFF

j_call: TRBJ1-3
cdr3_length: 14
clone_size: NA
d_call: NA
v_call: TRBV6-5
cdr3_nt: TGTGCCAGCAAACTCACAGGCCGCGGGGTCACCATATATTTT
cdr3_aa: CASKLTGRGVTIYF

j_call: TRBJ1-1
cdr3_length: 14
clone_size: once
d_call: NA
v_call: TRBV6-2/TRBV6-3
cdr3_nt: TGTGCCAGCAGTTACTCTGGTGGGGGGAGCGAAGCTTTCTTT
cdr3_aa: CASSYSGGGSEAFF

j_call: TRBJ2-7
cdr3_length: 15
clone_size: NA
d_call: NA
v_call: TRBV6-1
cdr3_nt: TGTGCCAGCAGTGAAAATGAGGTCAGCTCCTACGAGCAGTACTTC
cdr3_aa: CASSENEVSSYEQYF

j_call: TRBJ2-5
cdr3_length: 15
clone_size: once
d_call: NA
v_call: TRBV9
cdr3_nt: TGTGCCAGCAGCGTAGGAGGACAGATCCAAGAGACCCAGTACTTC
cdr3_aa: CASSVGGQIQETQYF

j_call: TRBJ2-7
cdr3_length: 13
clone_size: once
d_call: NA
v_call: TRBV5-6
cdr3_nt: TGTGCCAGCAGCTTGGGGAGCACCTACGAGCAGTACTTC
cdr3_aa: CASSLGSTYEQYF

j_call: TRBJ2-1
cdr3_length: 15
clone_size: NA
d_call: NA
v_call: TRBV10-3
cdr3_nt: TGTGCCATCAGTCGCCCCGGGCCCGGGGAAAATGAGCAGTTCTTC
cdr3_aa: CAISRPGPGENEQFF

j_call: TRBJ2-7
cdr3_length: 19
clone_size: NA
d_call: NA
v_call: TRBV7-2
cdr3_nt: TGTGCCAGCAGCTTAGGGGCCCCATATCGGGAAGTAAGCTCCTACGAGCAGTACTTC
cdr3_aa: CASSLGAPYREVSSYEQYF

j_call: TRBJ1-4
cdr3_length: 11
clone_size: NA
d_call: NA
v_call: TRBV20-1
cdr3_nt: TGCAGTGCCAACAGGGATGAAAAACTGTTTTTT
cdr3_aa: CSANRDEKLFF

j_call: TRBJ1-2
cdr3_length: 14
clone_size: once
d_call: NA
v_call: TRBV29-1
cdr3_nt: TGCAGCGTTCCCACAGGCAATACTTACTATGGCTACACCTTC
cdr3_aa: CSVPTGNTYYGYTF

j_call: TRBJ2-7
cdr3_length: 15
clone_size: NA
d_call: TRBD2
v_call: TRBV3-1/TRBV3-2
cdr3_nt: TGTGCCAGCAGCTCCACTAGCGGGGGGGATTACGAGCAGTACTTC
cdr3_aa: CASSSTSGGDYEQYF

j_call: TRBJ1-2
cdr3_length: 16
clone_size: NA
d_call: NA
v_call: TRBV7-8
cdr3_nt: TGTGCCAGCAGCTTAATGTACCAGGCAGCTAACTATGGCTACACCTTC
cdr3_aa: CASSLMYQAANYGYTF

j_call: TRBJ2-5
cdr3_length: 15
clone_size: NA
d_call: TRBD1
v_call: TRBV15
cdr3_nt: TGTGCCACCAGCAGAGAGGTGGGGACAGGGGAGACCCAGTACTTC
cdr3_aa: CATSREVGTGETQYF

j_call: TRBJ1-2
cdr3_length: 15
clone_size: NA
d_call: NA
v_call: TRBV5-5
cdr3_nt: TGTGCCAGCAGCTTGTCAGGGGCTGTAGGACATGGCTACACCTTC
cdr3_aa: CASSLSGAVGHGYTF

j_call: TRBJ1-2
cdr3_length: 12
clone_size: NA
d_call: TRBD1
v_call: TRBV10-2
cdr3_nt: TGCGCCAGCACTGGGACAGCTGGCGGCTACACCTTC
cdr3_aa: CASTGTAGGYTF

j_call: TRBJ2-5
cdr3_length: 19
clone_size: once
d_call: TRBD2
v_call: TRBV5-1
cdr3_nt: TGCGCCAGCAGCCGACTTCTTCGCGGGGGGGGATCAAGGAGCGAGACCCAGTACTTC
cdr3_aa: CASSRLLRGGGSRSETQYF